These 22 T cell receptor beta chains came from one sample sequenced in a study of T cell repertoires in cytomegalovirus infection. These TCRs are of unknown antigen specificity. MiXCR, run by TCRdb on the reads, gives a single entry per CDR3 protein. In the table there are about a million distinct CDR3 sequences, under 40% of which are singletons. The sample consisted of cultured CD8+ T cells from PBMCs, taken from culture after CMV antigen stimulation. The source is a human donor in good health (CMV status not recorded). Some clones in this sample may be carry-over from other donors' samples.

This clonotype was detected ten times or more. The V and J genes are TRBV7-2 and TRBJ1-1; no reliable D call. This CDR3 contains 15 residues. Germline loops: CDR1 SGHTA, CDR2 FQGNSA. The V end lost 1 base, the J end lost 7 bases, and 16 bases lay between the germline ends. The DNA for the CDR3 is TGTGCCAGCAGCTTAGTGTCAGGTCGGCGGGGTGAAGCTTTCTTT. Translated: CASSLVSGRRGEAFF.

The chain has TRBV2 and TRBJ2-2; D ambiguous. V lost 8 bases and J lost 3, with 7 bases in between. CDR1 and CDR2 from the germline V gene are SNHLY and FYNNEI. This CDR3 is built from 12 residues. CDR3 protein: CASHEHTGELFF. The CDR3 DNA reads TGTGCCAGCCACGAACACACCGGGGAGCTGTTTTTT.

This clonotype was counted ten times or more. This chain connects TRBV7-9 to TRBJ1-1; D may be TRBD1 (5 bases). Trimming removed 5 bases at V and 7 bases at J, with 11 bases between. The germline CDR1 and CDR2 sequences are SEHNR and FQNEAQ (reference sequence). The CDR3 totals 12 residues. Written as DNA, the CDR3 is TGTGCCAGCAGCCCCCAGACAGTTGAAGCTTTCTTT. It yields the protein CASSPQTVEAFF.

Ten or more counts support this clonotype. V gene TRBV6-6 combines with J gene TRBJ1-6; 7 bases agree with TRBD1. V shed 2 bases, J shed 5 bases, and the junction held 6 bases outside the gene matches. Germline CDR1 reads MNHNY; CDR2 reads SVGAGI (reference sequence). The CDR3 is made up of 16 amino acids. Written as DNA, the CDR3 is TGTGCCAGCAGTTACCTAGACAGGGACGATAATTCACCCCTCCACTTT. Protein sequence: CASSYLDRDDNSPLHF.

The chain couples TRBV4-1 to TRBJ2-2; possible D gene TRBD1, 6 bases. Germline V lookup: CDR1 MGHRA, CDR2 YSYEKL. V shed 2 bases and J shed 9 bases, with 16 bases lying between them. The CDR3 covers 15 residues. The CDR3 nucleotides read TGCGCCAGCAGCCAAAATGTTGGGGGACACCGGGAGCTGTTTTTT. This sequence encodes CASSQNVGGHRELFF.

There are a few counts of this clonotype. The V gene is TRBV7-2, the J gene TRBJ2-7, with TRBD2 matching over 7 bases. The CDR3 consists of 14 residues. V lost 5 bases, J lost 5 bases, and 9 bases stayed unmatched. Germline CDR1 and CDR2: SGHTA and FQGNSA. The CDR3 protein is CASSKAGPVHEQYF. As DNA, the CDR3 is TGTGCCAGCAGCAAAGCGGGGCCAGTCCACGAGCAGTACTTC.

This clonotype was recorded a few times. V is TRBV24-1 and J is TRBJ2-1; D is uncertain. The CDR3 totals 13 residues. Trimming took off 3 bases at V and 6 bases at J, with 8 bases between the two ends. Germline V gene data show CDR1 as KGHDR and CDR2 as SFDVKD. CDR3 coding DNA: TGTGCCACCAGTGATATCGTGCTCAATGAGCAGTTCTTC. Protein product: CATSDIVLNEQFF.

The V gene is TRBV5-6, the J gene TRBJ2-1; maybe TRBD2 (6 bases). Germline V CDR1 and CDR2: SGHDT, YYEEEE. The CDR3 is 16 residues long. Trimming cost V 4 bases and J 0 bases, with 14 bases left between them. The CDR3 loop is CASSALAASSYNEQFF. CDR3 DNA sequence: TGTGCCAGCAGCGCATTAGCGGCCAGCTCCTACAATGAGCAGTTCTTC.

This clonotype was observed a few times. The chain links TRBV7-9 to TRBJ2-1; D is ambiguous. Trimming cost V 6 bases and J 1 base, with 10 bases left between them. The germline V gene has CDR1 SEHNR and CDR2 FQNEAQ (reference sequence). This CDR3 region has 14 residues. The CDR3 here is CASSRPVSYNEQFF. Here the CDR3 DNA reads TGTGCCAGCAGTCGCCCGGTATCCTACAATGAGCAGTTCTTC.

V is TRBV27 and J is TRBJ1-5, with D maybe TRBD1 (6 bases). This CDR3 region has 15 residues. Germline CDR1 MNHEY, CDR2 SMNVEV (reference sequence). V was cut by 8 bases and J by 7 bases, with 21 bases left in between. The CDR3 region is CASSYRATGQQPQHF. The CDR3 DNA sequence: TGTGCCAGCTCCTATAGGGCGACAGGCCAACAGCCCCAGCATTTT.

Points on this clonotype: A much bigger clone sits one base away, suggesting this may be a read error. The rearrangement links TRBV7-9 to TRBJ2-7; D is undetermined. The germline CDR1 and CDR2 sequences are SEHNR and FQNEAQ (reference sequence). The CDR3 covers 14 residues. CDR3 in amino acids: CASSLTVLSYKQYF. CDR3 DNA sequence: TGTGCCAGCAGCTTGACTGTACTCTCCTACAAGCAGTACTTC.

This clonotype was picked up a small number of times. The J gene is TRBJ1-4, the V gene TRBV12-3 or TRBV12-4; unclear D gene. Trimming took off 6 bases at V and 6 bases at J, with 26 bases between the two ends. The CDR3 contains 18 residues. DNA of the CDR3: TGTGCCAGCAGCCCTTTCGAACCGCGGGGAGAAGTGGATGAAAAACTGTTTTTT. Translation: CASSPFEPRGEVDEKLFF.

This clonotype has a single count. The chain joins TRBV6-1 to TRBJ1-2; a possible D gene is TRBD1 (6 bases). The CDR3 length is 15 residues. The V end was cut by 7 bases, the J end by 6 bases, with 21 bases between. From germline, CDR1 is MNHNS and CDR2 SASEGT. This CDR3 reads CASNFDRGGLDGYTF. Here the CDR3 DNA reads TGTGCCAGCAACTTTGATAGGGGGGGCCTAGATGGCTACACCTTC.

The chain has TRBV11-3 and TRBJ1-1; maybe TRBD1 (5 bases). The CDR3 has 13 residues. CDR1 is SGHNT, CDR2 YENEEA, per germline. V lost 3 bases and J lost 3, with 8 bases in between. The CDR3 sequence: CASSFGTHTEAFF. The CDR3 DNA reads TGTGCCAGCAGCTTCGGGACCCACACTGAAGCTTTCTTT.

The chain is built from TRBV15 and TRBJ2-7, with D possibly matching TRBD1 (5 bases). This CDR3 is 16 amino acids long. Trimming took off 3 bases at V and 3 bases at J, with 18 bases between the two ends. In germline, CDR1 is LNHNV, CDR2 YYDKDF (reference sequence). This CDR3 is CATSSERQGLGYEQYF. The CDR3 nucleotides read TGTGCCACCAGCAGTGAAAGGCAGGGTCTCGGCTACGAGCAGTACTTC. Together with reference TRBV15 and TRBJ2-7, the CDR3 gives the full variable domain: DAMVIQNPRYQVTQFGKPVTLSCSQTLNHNVMYWYQQKSSQAPKLLFHYYDKDFNNEADTPDNFQSRRPNTSFCFLDIRSPGLGDTAMYLCATSSERQGLGYEQYFGPGTRLTVT.

There are a few counts of this clonotype. Mismatch with germline at one junction end may stem from a read error. V and J are TRBV7-6 and TRBJ2-2; D is possibly TRBD1 (6 bases). This CDR3 has 13 residues. Germline assignment: CDR1 SGHVS and CDR2 FNYEAQ. The chain's CDR3 is CASSLAREGVLFF. CDR3 DNA: TGTGCCAGCAGCTTAGCGCGCGAGGGGGTGCTGTTTTTT.

The J gene is TRBJ2-2, the V gene TRBV6-2 or TRBV6-3, with 7 bases identical to TRBD1. Germline CDR1 reads MNHEY; CDR2 reads SVGEGT. V was clipped by 4 bases and J by 3 bases; unmatched bases: 2. CDR3 length: 14 amino acids. For the CDR3, the DNA is TGTGCCAGCAGTTGGGGGACAGACACCGGGGAGCTGTTTTTT. Translated: CASSWGTDTGELFF.

This clonotype has more than one count but fewer than ten. The J gene is TRBJ2-1, the V gene TRBV14; unclear D gene. CDR3 size: 17 residues. Per germline, CDR1 SGHDN and CDR2 FVKESK. The ends were cut back, 4 bases at V and 2 bases at J, with 18 bases in the middle. DNA for the CDR3: TGTGCCAGCAGCCCCCCCGCGTGGTCAGTCGCCTACAATGAGCAGTTCTTC. Encoded protein: CASSPPAWSVAYNEQFF.

This chain joins TRBV24-1 and TRBJ2-5, with 7 bases lining up with TRBD1. J gave up 4 bases and V 3 bases, and 4 bases lay outside the gene matches. Germline V gives CDR1 KGHDR, CDR2 SFDVKD. This CDR3 spans 14 amino acids. The DNA of the CDR3 is TGTGCCACCAGTGATGGACAGGCCGGAGAGACCCAGTACTTC. It translates to CATSDGQAGETQYF.

This clonotype was counted ten times or more. This chain links TRBV7-2 with TRBJ2-7, with 7 nucleotides matching TRBD1. Losses at the gene ends were 4 bases for V and 1 base for J; bases not matched to a gene: 13. Per the germline V gene, CDR1 is SGHTA and CDR2 is FQGNSA. CDR3 size: 17 residues. The chain's CDR3 is CASSSADRGQPSYEQYF. The CDR3, as DNA: TGTGCCAGCAGCTCCGCTGATAGGGGACAGCCTTCCTACGAGCAGTACTTC.

The DNA for the CDR3 is TGTGCCAGCAGCTTAGTTAAGGGGACAGGGACCGGCAATCAGCCCCAGCATTTT. Protein: CASSLVKGTGTGNQPQHF. The gene calls are TRBV7-2 and TRBJ1-5, with TRBD1 matching over 9 bases. The CDR3 contains 18 residues. V dropped 1 base and J dropped 2; count of bases not matched to a gene: 9. Germline V lookup: CDR1 SGHTA, CDR2 FQGNSA.

This chain connects TRBV6-1 to TRBJ2-1, with a tentative D call TRBD1 (5 bases). The CDR3 is 13 residues long. Per germline, CDR1 MNHNS and CDR2 SASEGT. Trimming cost V 2 bases and J 8 bases, with 10 bases left between them. The CDR3: CASSERMGHEQFF. CDR3 bases: TGTGCCAGCAGTGAACGAATGGGGCATGAGCAGTTCTTC.